This TCR beta chain was sequenced in a study of blood T cell repertoires in COVID-19. Study details: Samples came from the United States, Italy and Spain, spanning acute and convalescent COVID-19. T cells, B-cell-depleted T cells, or PBMCs supplied cDNA or gDNA.

Notes on this clone: The junction does not match germline at one end; this may be a read error.

Original methodology: Amplification of reference gene primers provided the estimated nucleated cell counts. Profiled with immunoSEQ multiplex PCR; TCRdb holds only in-frame clones, not every one. V and J calls and clone size are as listed in that table; D and trimming were resolved from the DNA. The data contain 200,000 or so clones, around 85% of them singletons. The CDR3 sequence is 16 residues long. Germline V gene sequence: CDR1 SGHRS, CDR2 YFSETQ. The chain combines TRBV5-1 with TRBJ2-1; 8 nucleotides agree with TRBD2. The sequencing sample was made of peripheral blood. The receptor comes from a woman in her forties or fifties with acute or convalescent COVID-19. In DNA form, the CDR3 reads TGCGCCCGCAGCTTGGCCCGGGGGGGGGCCTACAATGAGCAGTTCTTC. Protein: CARSLARGGAYNEQFF.